The rows below give T cell receptor beta chains drawn from one sample of a study of PD-1 blockade in classical Hodgkin lymphoma. Produced via immunoSEQ multiplex PCR; TCRdb's table is partial and in-frame only. The sample gives around 20,000 clones, 80% of which show up once; approximately 7.7% is in the top ten. The sample in question was peripheral blood mononuclear cells (PBMCs), obtained before the fourth cycle of nivolumab. The receptors were gathered from a human donor with classical Hodgkin lymphoma. Each CDR3 is given with its conserved first and last residue. D genes are given only for firm matches. Size values are once, few and many counts, or a class for expanded clones, and some rows have none.

clone_size: NA
d_call: TRBD1
j_call: TRBJ1-5
v_call: TRBV7-2
cdr3_nt: TGTGCCAGCAGCTTATTCGGACAGGGGGCGGGGGCCCAGCATTTT
cdr3_aa: CASSLFGQGAGAQHF

clone_size: NA
d_call: NA
j_call: TRBJ1-1
v_call: TRBV27
cdr3_nt: TGTGCCAGCAGTCCCCGACCGCCCACTGAAGCTTTCTTT
cdr3_aa: CASSPRPPTEAFF

clone_size: few
d_call: TRBD1
j_call: TRBJ2-6
v_call: TRBV10-3
cdr3_nt: TGTGCCATTCGACCGGGACAGGGAGGGTTTTCTGGGGCCAACGTCCTGACTTTC
cdr3_aa: CAIRPGQGGFSGANVLTF

clone_size: NA
d_call: TRBD1
j_call: TRBJ1-2
v_call: TRBV6-5
cdr3_nt: TGTGCCAGCAGTTTGAGACAGGGCCTTGGTGGCTACACCTTC
cdr3_aa: CASSLRQGLGGYTF

clone_size: NA
d_call: TRBD2
j_call: TRBJ2-3
v_call: TRBV5-6
cdr3_nt: TGTGCCAGCAGCTTGAACGTGGCGGGGGGGCCGGTCTTCACAGATACGCAGTATTTT
cdr3_aa: CASSLNVAGGPVFTDTQYF

clone_size: few
d_call: NA
j_call: TRBJ2-1
v_call: TRBV19
cdr3_nt: TGTGCCAGTAGTACTGAGGGTGATGAGCAGTTCTTC
cdr3_aa: CASSTEGDEQFF

clone_size: NA
d_call: NA
j_call: TRBJ2-5
v_call: TRBV5-8
cdr3_nt: TGTGCCAGCAGTCAGGGTCTTCAAGAGACCCAGTACTTC
cdr3_aa: CASSQGLQETQYF

clone_size: NA
d_call: TRBD1
j_call: TRBJ1-6
v_call: TRBV30
cdr3_nt: TGTGCCTTAGACAGGGGAGATTTAACTTCACCCCTCCACTTT
cdr3_aa: CALDRGDLTSPLHF

clone_size: NA
d_call: NA
j_call: TRBJ1-5
v_call: TRBV28
cdr3_nt: TGTGCCAGCAGGGGACCGGATAGCAATCAGCCCCAGCATTTT
cdr3_aa: CASRGPDSNQPQHF

clone_size: NA
d_call: NA
j_call: TRBJ2-5
v_call: TRBV18
cdr3_nt: TGTGCCAGCTCACCAAACGACGTGAGTCGGGATAAAGAGACCCAGTACTTC
cdr3_aa: CASSPNDVSRDKETQYF

clone_size: NA
d_call: NA
j_call: TRBJ1-1
v_call: TRBV7-9
cdr3_nt: TGTGCCAGCAGCTACTTCGACAGTAACACTGAAGCTTTCTTT
cdr3_aa: CASSYFDSNTEAFF

clone_size: NA
d_call: NA
j_call: TRBJ2-4
v_call: TRBV2
cdr3_nt: TGTGCCAGCAGTGCCGAAGGGGGGGCCTGGAACATTCAGTACTTC
cdr3_aa: CASSAEGGAWNIQYF

clone_size: NA
d_call: NA
j_call: TRBJ2-1
v_call: TRBV27
cdr3_nt: TGTGCCAGCAGTTTAGGGGGCTGGGGAAGGAGCGATGAGCAGTTCTTC
cdr3_aa: CASSLGGWGRSDEQFF

clone_size: NA
d_call: NA
j_call: TRBJ2-3
v_call: TRBV19
cdr3_nt: TGTGCCAGTAGTAACCGGGCCCTACCCGATACGCAGTATTTT
cdr3_aa: CASSNRALPDTQYF

clone_size: once
d_call: NA
j_call: TRBJ2-3
v_call: TRBV5-1
cdr3_nt: TGCGCCAGCAGCAAAGGAGGGGGGGATACGCAGTATTTT
cdr3_aa: CASSKGGGDTQYF

clone_size: NA
d_call: NA
j_call: TRBJ2-5
v_call: TRBV7-9
cdr3_nt: TGTGCCAGCAGCCCCGTTGGGGGCCGAGAGACCCAGTACTTC
cdr3_aa: CASSPVGGRETQYF

clone_size: NA
d_call: NA
j_call: TRBJ2-1
v_call: TRBV6-4
cdr3_nt: TGTGCCAGCAGTGACTCTGCGGAGAAAAATGAGCAGTTCTTC
cdr3_aa: CASSDSAEKNEQFF

clone_size: NA
d_call: TRBD1
j_call: TRBJ2-7
v_call: TRBV6-1
cdr3_nt: TGTGCCAGCAGTGTAGACACCACGGGACAGGGGGTATACGAGCAGTACTTC
cdr3_aa: CASSVDTTGQGVYEQYF

clone_size: NA
d_call: NA
j_call: TRBJ2-7
v_call: TRBV2
cdr3_nt: TGTGCCAGCAGGGAAACCCCCGACAGAAGCTTCTACGAGCAGTACTTC
cdr3_aa: CASRETPDRSFYEQYF

clone_size: NA
d_call: NA
j_call: TRBJ1-6
v_call: TRBV7-2
cdr3_nt: TGTGCCAGCAGCTTATTCGCACAGTTGAAAAATTCACCCCTCCACTTT
cdr3_aa: CASSLFAQLKNSPLHF

clone_size: NA
d_call: NA
j_call: TRBJ2-2
v_call: TRBV5-1
cdr3_nt: TGCGCCAGTGTGTCGGATGCGAACACCGGGGAGCTGTTTTTT
cdr3_aa: CASVSDANTGELFF

clone_size: NA
d_call: NA
j_call: TRBJ1-2
v_call: TRBV19
cdr3_nt: TGTGCCAGTAGTATAAATAAAGGGGGCTACACCTTC
cdr3_aa: CASSINKGGYTF

clone_size: NA
d_call: NA
j_call: TRBJ2-5
v_call: TRBV9
cdr3_nt: TGTGCCAGCAGCGTAGGGCTAAGGGGCCAAGAGACCCAGTACTTC
cdr3_aa: CASSVGLRGQETQYF